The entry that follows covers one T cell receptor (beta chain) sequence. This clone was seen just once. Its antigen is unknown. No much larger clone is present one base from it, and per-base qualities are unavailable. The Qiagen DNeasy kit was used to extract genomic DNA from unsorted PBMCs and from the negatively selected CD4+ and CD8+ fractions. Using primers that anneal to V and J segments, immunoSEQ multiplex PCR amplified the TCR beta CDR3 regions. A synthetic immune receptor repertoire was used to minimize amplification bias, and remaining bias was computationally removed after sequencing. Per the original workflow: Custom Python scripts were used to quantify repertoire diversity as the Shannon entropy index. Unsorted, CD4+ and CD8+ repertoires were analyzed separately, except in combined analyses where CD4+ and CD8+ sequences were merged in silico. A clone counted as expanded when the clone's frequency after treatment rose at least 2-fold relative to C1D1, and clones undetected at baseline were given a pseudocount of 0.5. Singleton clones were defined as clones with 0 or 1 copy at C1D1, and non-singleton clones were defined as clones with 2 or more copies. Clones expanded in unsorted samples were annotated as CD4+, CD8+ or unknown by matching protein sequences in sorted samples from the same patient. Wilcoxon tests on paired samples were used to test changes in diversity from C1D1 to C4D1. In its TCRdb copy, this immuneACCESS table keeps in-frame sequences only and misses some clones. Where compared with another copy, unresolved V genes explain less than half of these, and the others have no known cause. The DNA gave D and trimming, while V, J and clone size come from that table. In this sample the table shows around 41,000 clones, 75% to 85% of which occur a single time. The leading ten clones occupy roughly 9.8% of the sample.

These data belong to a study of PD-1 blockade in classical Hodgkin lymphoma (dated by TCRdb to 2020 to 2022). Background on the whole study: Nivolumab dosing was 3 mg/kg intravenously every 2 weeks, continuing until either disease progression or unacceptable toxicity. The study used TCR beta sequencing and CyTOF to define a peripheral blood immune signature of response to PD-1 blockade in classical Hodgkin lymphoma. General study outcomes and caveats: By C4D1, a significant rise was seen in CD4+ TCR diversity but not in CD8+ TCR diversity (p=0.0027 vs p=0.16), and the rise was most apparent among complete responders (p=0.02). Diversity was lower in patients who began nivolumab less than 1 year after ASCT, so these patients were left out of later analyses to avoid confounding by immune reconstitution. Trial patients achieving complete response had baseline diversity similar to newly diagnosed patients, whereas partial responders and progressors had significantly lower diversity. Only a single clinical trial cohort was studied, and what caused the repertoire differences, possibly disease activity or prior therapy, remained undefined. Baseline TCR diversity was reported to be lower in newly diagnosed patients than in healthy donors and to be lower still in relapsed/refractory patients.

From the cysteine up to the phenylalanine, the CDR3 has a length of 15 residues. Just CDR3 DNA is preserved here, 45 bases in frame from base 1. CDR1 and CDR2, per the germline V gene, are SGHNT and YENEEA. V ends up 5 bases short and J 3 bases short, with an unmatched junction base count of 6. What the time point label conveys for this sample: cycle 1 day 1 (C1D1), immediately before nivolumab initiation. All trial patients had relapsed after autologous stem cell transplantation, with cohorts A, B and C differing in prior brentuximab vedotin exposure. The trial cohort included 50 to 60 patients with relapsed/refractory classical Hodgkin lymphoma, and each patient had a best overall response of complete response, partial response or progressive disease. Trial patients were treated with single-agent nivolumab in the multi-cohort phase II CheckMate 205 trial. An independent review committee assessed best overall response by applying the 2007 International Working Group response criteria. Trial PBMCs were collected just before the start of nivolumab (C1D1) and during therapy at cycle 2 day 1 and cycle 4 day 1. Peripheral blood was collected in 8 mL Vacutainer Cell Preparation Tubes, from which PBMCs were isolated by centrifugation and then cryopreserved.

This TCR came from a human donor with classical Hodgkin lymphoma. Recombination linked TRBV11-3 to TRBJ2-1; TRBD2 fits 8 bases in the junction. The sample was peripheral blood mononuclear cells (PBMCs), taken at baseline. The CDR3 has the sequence CASSRGLAYYNEQFF. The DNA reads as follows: TGTGCCAGCAGCCGCGGACTAGCCTACTACAATGAGCAGTTCTTC.